This T cell receptor (beta chain) stems from a study of cytomegalovirus exposure and HLA in healthy donors. General observations from the study: Rarity marked most TCR sequences, yet some public TCRs occurred in many donors. Among the CMV-associated chains, a few were confirmed in vitro as specific for CMV antigens. A missense variant in DCLRE1C was later tied to TCR beta V- and J-gene trimming.

The PCR contained 60 Vbeta and 13 Jbeta primers. Profiling relied on immunoSEQ multiplex PCR, and the TCRdb table lists in-frame clones only, not all of them. This sample contains approximately 100,000 clones. CDR1 and CDR2 from the germline V gene are SGHAT and FQNNGV. The ends lost 6 bases at V and 2 bases at J; junction bases unmatched: 5. This CDR3 is 14 amino acids long. Regarding donors, all were healthy bone marrow donors. Comments on this clone: Its antigen remains unidentified.

The chain combines TRBV11-2 with TRBJ2-7, with 9 bases aligning to TRBD1. Material for sequencing was PBMCs. The sequence came from a man aged 45-65 years in good health and CMV-seropositive. CDR3 residues: CASSRTGVPYEQYF. CDR3 in DNA: TGTGCCAGCAGTCGGACAGGGGTCCCCTACGAGCAGTACTTC.